Sequencing of this T cell receptor beta chain was carried out in a study of metastatic and nonmetastatic thyroid tumors. The germline CDR1 and CDR2 sequences are SGHRS and YFSETQ. The CDR3 consists of 14 residues. V was clipped by 3 bases and J by 7 bases, with 17 bases between them. The sample holds many counts of this clone. TCRdb reprocessed the PCR reads using MiXCR. The table has over 70,000 clones, about 17% seen once. Among the patients, none had received any treatment before thyroid surgery. This clonotype originated in a female donor with papillary thyroid cancer or a benign thyroid nodule (not recorded which). Some clones in this sample may be carry-over from other donors' samples. The source material was blood. This chain links TRBV5-1 with TRBJ2-7; D is possibly TRBD1 or TRBD2 (6 bases each). The CDR3 DNA reads as TGCGCCAGCAGCTCGGGAGAGGGGGTTGGTGAGCAGTACTTC. Protein product: CASSSGEGVGEQYF.